The clone carrying this T cell receptor beta chain was detected only a few times. Its antigen is unidentified. The PCR ran on 60 Vbeta and 13 Jbeta primers. TCRdb keeps only in-frame clones here, not all; method: immunoSEQ multiplex PCR. The sample has about 130,000 clones, around 8.5% seen once. The data originate from a study of cytomegalovirus exposure and HLA in healthy donors. Germline assignment: CDR1 MNHEY and CDR2 SMNVEV (reference sequence). The CDR3 consists of 15 residues. With V trimmed by 4 bases and J by 6 bases, 7 bases remained unmatched. Overall study findings and caveats: Presence/absence results assume similar sequencing depth per donor, which may not hold. By a later analysis, the bulk of CMV-associated TCR beta chains appeared HLA-restricted. Among immune exposure information, only CMV serostatus was available.

This TCR came from a man aged 35 to 55 in good health and CMV-seronegative. J is TRBJ1-5 and V is TRBV27, with TRBD1 identical over 9 bases. Sequencing used PBMCs. CDR3 loop: CASSSLTGGGQPQHF. DNA of the CDR3: TGTGCCAGCAGTTCCTTAACAGGGGGCGGTCAGCCCCAGCATTTT.